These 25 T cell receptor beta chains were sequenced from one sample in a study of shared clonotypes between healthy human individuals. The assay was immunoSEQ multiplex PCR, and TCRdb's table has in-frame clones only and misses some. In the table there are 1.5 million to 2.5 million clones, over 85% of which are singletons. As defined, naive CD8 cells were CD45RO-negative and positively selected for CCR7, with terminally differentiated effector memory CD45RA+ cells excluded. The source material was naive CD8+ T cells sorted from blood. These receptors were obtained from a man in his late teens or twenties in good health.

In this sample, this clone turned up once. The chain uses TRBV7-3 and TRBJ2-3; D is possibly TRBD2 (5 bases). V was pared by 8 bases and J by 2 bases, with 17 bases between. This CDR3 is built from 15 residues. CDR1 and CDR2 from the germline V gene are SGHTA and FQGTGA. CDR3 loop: CASRQRGFDTDTQYF. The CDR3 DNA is TGTGCCAGCCGACAACGGGGATTTGACACAGATACGCAGTATTTT.

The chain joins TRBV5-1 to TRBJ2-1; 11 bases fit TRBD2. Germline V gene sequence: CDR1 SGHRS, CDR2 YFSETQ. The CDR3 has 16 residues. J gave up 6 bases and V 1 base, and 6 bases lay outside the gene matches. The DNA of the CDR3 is TGCGCCAGCAGCTTGAATATGGGACTAGCGGCCAATGAGCAGTTCTTC. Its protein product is CASSLNMGLAANEQFF.

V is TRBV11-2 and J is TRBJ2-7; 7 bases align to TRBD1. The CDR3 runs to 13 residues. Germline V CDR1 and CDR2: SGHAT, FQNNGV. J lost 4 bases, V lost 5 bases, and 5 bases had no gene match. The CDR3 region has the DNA TGTGCCAGCAGCCTCGAACAGGGGTACGAGCAGTACTTC. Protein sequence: CASSLEQGYEQYF.

The CDR3 protein is CASSWDSRSYEQYF. The DNA of the CDR3 is TGTGCCAGCAGTTGGGACTCCCGATCCTACGAGCAGTACTTC. The chain employs TRBV27 and TRBJ2-7; possibly TRBD2 for D (6 bases). CDR3 size: 14 residues. V was trimmed by 4 bases and J by 1 base, leaving 11 bases between them. Germline assignment: CDR1 MNHEY and CDR2 SMNVEV (reference sequence).

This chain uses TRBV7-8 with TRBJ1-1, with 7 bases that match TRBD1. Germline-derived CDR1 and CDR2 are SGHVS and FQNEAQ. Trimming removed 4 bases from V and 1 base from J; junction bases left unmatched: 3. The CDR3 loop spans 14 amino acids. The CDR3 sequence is CASSSQGWNTEAFF. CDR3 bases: TGTGCCAGCAGCTCACAGGGGTGGAACACTGAAGCTTTCTTT.

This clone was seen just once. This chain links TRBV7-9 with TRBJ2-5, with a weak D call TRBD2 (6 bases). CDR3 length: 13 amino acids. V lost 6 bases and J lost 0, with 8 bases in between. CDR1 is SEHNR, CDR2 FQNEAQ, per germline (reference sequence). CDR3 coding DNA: TGTGCCAGCAGGGGGGGAGACCAAGAGACCCAGTACTTC. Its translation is CASRGGDQETQYF.

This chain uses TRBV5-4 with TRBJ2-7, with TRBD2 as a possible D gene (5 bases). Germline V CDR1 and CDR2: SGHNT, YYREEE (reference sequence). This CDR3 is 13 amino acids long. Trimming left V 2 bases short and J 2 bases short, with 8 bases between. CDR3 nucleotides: TGTGCCAGCAGCTTTCTCGGGGCCTACGAGCAGTACTTC. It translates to CASSFLGAYEQYF.

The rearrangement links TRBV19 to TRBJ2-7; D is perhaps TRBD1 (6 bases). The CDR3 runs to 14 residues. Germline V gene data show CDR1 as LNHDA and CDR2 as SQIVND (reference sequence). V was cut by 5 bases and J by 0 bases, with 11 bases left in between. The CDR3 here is CASSLRDTSYEQYF. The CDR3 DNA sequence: TGTGCCAGTAGTCTCCGGGACACCTCCTACGAGCAGTACTTC.

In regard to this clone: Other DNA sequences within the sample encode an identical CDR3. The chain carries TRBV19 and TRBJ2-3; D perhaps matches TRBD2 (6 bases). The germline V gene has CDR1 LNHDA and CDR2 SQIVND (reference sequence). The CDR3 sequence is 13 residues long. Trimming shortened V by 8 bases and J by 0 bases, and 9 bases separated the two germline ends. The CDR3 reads CASGGTSTDTQYF. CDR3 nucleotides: TGTGCCAGTGGGGGGACTAGCACAGATACGCAGTATTTT.

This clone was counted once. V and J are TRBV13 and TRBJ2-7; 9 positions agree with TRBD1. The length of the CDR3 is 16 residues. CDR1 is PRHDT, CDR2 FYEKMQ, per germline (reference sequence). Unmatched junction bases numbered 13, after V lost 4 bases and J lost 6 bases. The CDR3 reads CASSSGTGHGSTEQYF. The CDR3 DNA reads TGTGCCAGCAGCTCCGGGACAGGGCATGGTTCCACCGAGCAGTACTTC. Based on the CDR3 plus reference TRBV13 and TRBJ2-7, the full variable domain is AAGVIQSPRHLIKEKRETATLKCYPIPRHDTVYWYQQGPGQDPQFLISFYEKMQSDKGSIPDRFSAQQFSDYHSELNMSSLELGDSALYFCASSSGTGHGSTEQYFGPGTRLTVT.

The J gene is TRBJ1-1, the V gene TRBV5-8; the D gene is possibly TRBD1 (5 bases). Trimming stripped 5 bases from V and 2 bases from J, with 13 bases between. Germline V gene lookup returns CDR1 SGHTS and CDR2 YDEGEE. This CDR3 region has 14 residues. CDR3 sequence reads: CASRYDRQNTEAFF. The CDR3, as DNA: TGTGCCAGCAGATATGACAGACAAAACACTGAAGCTTTCTTT.

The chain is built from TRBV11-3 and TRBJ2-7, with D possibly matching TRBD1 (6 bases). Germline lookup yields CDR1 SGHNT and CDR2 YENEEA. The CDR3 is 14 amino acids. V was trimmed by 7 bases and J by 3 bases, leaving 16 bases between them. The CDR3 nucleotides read TGTGCCAGCACCCCCCACGCCAGGGGCTACGAGCAGTACTTC. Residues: CASTPHARGYEQYF.

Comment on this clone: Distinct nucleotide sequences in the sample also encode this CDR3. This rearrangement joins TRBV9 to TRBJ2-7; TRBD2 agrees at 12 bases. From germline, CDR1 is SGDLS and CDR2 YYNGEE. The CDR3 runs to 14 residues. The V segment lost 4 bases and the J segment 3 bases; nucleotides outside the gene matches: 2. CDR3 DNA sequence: TGTGCCAGCAGCTTGGGACTAGCGGGCTACGAGCAGTACTTC. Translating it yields CASSLGLAGYEQYF.

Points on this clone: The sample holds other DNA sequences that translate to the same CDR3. The CDR3 bases are TGTGCCAGCAGCTTGTTGGAGACCCAGTACTTC. Translation: CASSLLETQYF. The rearrangement joins TRBV7-9 to TRBJ2-5; no clear D. CDR3 size: 11 residues. V lost 3 bases to trimming and J lost 5 bases, with 4 bases between them. CDR1 and CDR2 (germline): SEHNR, FQNEAQ (reference sequence).

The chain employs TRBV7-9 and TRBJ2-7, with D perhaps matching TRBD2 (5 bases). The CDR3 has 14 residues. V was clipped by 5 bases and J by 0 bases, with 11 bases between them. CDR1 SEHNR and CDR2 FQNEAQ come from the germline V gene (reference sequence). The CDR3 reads CASSIGEVSYEQYF. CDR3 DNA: TGTGCCAGCAGCATCGGGGAAGTCTCCTACGAGCAGTACTTC.

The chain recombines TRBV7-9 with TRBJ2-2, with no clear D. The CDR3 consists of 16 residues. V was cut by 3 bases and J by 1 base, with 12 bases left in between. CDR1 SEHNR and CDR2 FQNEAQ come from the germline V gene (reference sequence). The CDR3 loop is CASSFGQLRNTGELFF. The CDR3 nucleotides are TGTGCCAGCAGCTTTGGCCAACTTAGGAACACCGGGGAGCTGTTTTTT. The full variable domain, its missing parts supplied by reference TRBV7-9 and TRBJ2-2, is DTGVSQNPRHKITKRGQNVTFRCDPISEHNRLYWYRQTLGQGPEFLTYFQNEAQLEKSRLLSDRFSAERPKGSFSTLEIQRTEQGDSAMYLCASSFGQLRNTGELFFGEGSRLTVL.

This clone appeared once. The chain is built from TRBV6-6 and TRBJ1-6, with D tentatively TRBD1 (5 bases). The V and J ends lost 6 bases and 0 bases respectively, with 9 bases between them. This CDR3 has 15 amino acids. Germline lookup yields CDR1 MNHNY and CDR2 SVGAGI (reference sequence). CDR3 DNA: TGTGCCAGCAGGGTTGGGGGCTCCTATAATTCACCCCTCCACTTT. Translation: CASRVGGSYNSPLHF.

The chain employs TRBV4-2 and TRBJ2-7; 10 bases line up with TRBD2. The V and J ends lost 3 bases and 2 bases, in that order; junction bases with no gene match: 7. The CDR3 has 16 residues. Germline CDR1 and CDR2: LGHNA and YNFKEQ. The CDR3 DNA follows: TGTGCCAGCAGCCAGGAGAGCGGGGGGGGAGCCTACGAGCAGTACTTC. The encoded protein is CASSQESGGGAYEQYF.

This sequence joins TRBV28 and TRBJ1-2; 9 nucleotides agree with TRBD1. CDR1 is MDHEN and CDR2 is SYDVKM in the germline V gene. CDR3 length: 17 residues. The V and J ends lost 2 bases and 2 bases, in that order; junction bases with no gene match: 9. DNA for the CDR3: TGTGCCAGCAGTTTAACTCTCACAGGGGGCGACAACTATGGCTACACCTTC. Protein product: CASSLTLTGGDNYGYTF.

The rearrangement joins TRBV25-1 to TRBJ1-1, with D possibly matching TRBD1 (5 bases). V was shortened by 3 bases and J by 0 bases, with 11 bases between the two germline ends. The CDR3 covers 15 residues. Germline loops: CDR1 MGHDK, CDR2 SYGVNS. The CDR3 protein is CASSEVTGLNTEAFF. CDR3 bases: TGTGCCAGCAGTGAGGTAACAGGTCTGAACACTGAAGCTTTCTTT.

In nucleotides, the CDR3 is TGTGCCAGCAGCTCGACAGGCCCCTACGAGCAGTACTTC. Encoded protein: CASSSTGPYEQYF. The gene calls are TRBV7-8 and TRBJ2-7, with a tentative D call TRBD1 (6 bases). The CDR3 length is 13 residues. Trimming removed 4 bases from V and 2 bases from J, with 9 bases in between. Germline CDR1 is SGHVS and CDR2 is FQNEAQ.

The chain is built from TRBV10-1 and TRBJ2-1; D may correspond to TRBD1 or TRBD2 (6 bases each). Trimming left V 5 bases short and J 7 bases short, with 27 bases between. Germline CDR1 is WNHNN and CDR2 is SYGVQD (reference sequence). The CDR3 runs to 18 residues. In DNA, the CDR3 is TGCGCCAGCAGTAGATGGCGACAGTCAGGGGCGGGGAGGAATGAGCAGTTCTTC. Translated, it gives CASSRWRQSGAGRNEQFF.

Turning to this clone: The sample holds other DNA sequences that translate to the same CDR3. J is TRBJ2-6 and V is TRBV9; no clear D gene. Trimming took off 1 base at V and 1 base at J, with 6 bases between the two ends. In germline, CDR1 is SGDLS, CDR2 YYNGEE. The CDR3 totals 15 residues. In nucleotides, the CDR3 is TGTGCCAGCAGCGTAATAGGTTCTGGGGCCAACGTCCTGACTTTC. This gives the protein CASSVIGSGANVLTF.

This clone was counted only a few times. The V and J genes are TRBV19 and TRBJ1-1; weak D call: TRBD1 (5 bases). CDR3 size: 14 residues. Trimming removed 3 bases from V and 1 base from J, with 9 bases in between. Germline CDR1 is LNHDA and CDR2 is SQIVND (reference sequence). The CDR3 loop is CASSMTVGNTEAFF. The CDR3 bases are TGTGCCAGTAGTATGACAGTGGGGAACACTGAAGCTTTCTTT.

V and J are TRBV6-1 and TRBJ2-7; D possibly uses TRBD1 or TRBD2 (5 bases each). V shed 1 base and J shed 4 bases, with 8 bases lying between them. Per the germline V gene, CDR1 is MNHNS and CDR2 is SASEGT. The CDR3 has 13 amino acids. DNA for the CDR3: TGTGCCAGCAGTGAAGGGGGGTGGTACGAGCAGTACTTC. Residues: CASSEGGWYEQYF.